This TCR beta chain was documented in a study of OX40 agonist ivuxolimab in advanced cancers. Germline CDR1 MNHEY, CDR2 SMNVEV (reference sequence). Trimming took 3 bases from V and 5 from J, leaving 11 bases between them. This CDR3 has 13 residues. Clones were read by immunoSEQ multiplex PCR, and TCRdb kept only the in-frame ones, dropping some. The sample shows 70,000 to 90,000 clones, about 89% of them seen only once. V gene TRBV27 combines with J gene TRBJ2-7, with D maybe TRBD2 (6 bases). The starting material was CD4+ or CD8+ T cells sorted from blood, obtained in a trial of the OX40 agonist ivuxolimab. This receptor was obtained from an adult with an advanced solid tumor such as melanoma, head and neck, liver or kidney cancer. The CDR3 DNA is TGTGCCAGCAGTTTCGCGGGGTTCCACGAGCAGTACTTC. Translating it yields CASSFAGFHEQYF.